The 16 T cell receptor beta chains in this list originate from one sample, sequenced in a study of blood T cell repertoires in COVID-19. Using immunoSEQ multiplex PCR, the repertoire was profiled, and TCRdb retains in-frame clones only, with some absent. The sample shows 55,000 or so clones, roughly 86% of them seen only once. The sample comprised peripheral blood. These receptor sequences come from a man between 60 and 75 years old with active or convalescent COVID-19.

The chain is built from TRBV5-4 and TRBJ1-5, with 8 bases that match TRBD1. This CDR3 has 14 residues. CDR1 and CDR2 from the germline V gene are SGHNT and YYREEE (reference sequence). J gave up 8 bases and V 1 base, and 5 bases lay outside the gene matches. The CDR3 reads CASSLQGAIEPQHF. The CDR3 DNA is TGTGCCAGCAGCTTGCAGGGGGCGATTGAGCCCCAGCATTTT. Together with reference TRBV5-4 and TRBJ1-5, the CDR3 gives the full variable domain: ETGVTQSPTHLIKTRGQQVTLRCSSQSGHNTVSWYQQALGQGPQFIFQYYREEENGRGNFPPRFSGLQFPNYSSELNVNALELDDSALYLCASSLQGAIEPQHFGDGTRLSIL.

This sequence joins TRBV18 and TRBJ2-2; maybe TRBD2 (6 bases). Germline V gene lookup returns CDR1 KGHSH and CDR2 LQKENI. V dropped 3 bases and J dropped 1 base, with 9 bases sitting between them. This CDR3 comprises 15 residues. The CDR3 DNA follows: TGTGCCAGCTCACCGGGACTCGAGAACACCGGGGAGCTGTTTTTT. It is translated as CASSPGLENTGELFF.

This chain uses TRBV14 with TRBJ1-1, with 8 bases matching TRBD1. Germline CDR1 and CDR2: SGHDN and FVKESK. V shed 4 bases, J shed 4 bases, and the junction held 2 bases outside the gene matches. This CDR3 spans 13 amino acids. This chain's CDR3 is CASSRTGGTEAFF. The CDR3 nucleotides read TGTGCCAGCAGCCGTACAGGGGGCACTGAAGCTTTCTTT.

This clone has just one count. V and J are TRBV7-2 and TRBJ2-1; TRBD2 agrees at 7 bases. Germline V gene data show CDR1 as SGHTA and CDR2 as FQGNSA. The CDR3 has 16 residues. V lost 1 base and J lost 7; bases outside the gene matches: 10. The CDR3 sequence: CASSLVGGGPGNEQFF. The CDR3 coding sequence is TGTGCCAGCAGCTTAGTGGGGGGAGGGCCGGGGAATGAGCAGTTCTTC. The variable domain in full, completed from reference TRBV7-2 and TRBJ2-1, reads GAGVSQSPSNKVTEKGKDVELRCDPISGHTALYWYRQSLGQGLEFLIYFQGNSAPDKSGLPSDRFSAERTGGSVSTLTIQRTQQEDSAVYLCASSLVGGGPGNEQFFGPGTRLTVL.

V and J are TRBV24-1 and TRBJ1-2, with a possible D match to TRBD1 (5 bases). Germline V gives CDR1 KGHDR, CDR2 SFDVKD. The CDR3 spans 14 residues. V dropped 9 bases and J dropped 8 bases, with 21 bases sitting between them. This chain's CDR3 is CATAPGSGREGYTF. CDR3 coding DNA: TGTGCCACCGCCCCCGGGTCAGGGCGGGAAGGCTACACCTTC.

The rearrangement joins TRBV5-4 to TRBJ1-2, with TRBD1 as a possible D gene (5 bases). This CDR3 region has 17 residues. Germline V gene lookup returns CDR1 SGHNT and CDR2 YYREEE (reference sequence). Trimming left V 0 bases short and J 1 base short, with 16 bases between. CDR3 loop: CASSLEGAPPLNYGYTF. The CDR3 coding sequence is TGTGCCAGCAGCTTGGAAGGGGCACCGCCTCTTAACTATGGCTACACCTTC.

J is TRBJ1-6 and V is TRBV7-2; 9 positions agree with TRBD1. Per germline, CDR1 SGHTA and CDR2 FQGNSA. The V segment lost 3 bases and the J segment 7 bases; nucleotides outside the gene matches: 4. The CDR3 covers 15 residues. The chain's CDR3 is CASSFDRGSNSPLHF. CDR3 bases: TGTGCCAGCAGCTTCGACAGGGGGTCGAATTCACCCCTCCACTTT. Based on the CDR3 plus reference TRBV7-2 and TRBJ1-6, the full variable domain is GAGVSQSPSNKVTEKGKDVELRCDPISGHTALYWYRQSLGQGLEFLIYFQGNSAPDKSGLPSDRFSAERTGGSVSTLTIQRTQQEDSAVYLCASSFDRGSNSPLHFGNGTRLTVT.

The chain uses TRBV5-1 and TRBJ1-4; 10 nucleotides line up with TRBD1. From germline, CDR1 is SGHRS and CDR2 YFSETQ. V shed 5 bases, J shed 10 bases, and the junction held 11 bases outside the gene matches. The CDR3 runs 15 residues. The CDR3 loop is CASSFTGTGAGKLFF. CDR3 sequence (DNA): TGCGCCAGCAGTTTCACCGGGACAGGGGCGGGAAAACTGTTTTTT.

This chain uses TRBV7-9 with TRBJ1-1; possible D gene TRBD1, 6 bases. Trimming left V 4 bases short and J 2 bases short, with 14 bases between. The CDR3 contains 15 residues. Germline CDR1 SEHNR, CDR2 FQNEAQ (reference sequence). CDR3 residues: CASSSGEAANTEAFF. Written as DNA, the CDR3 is TGTGCCAGCAGCTCAGGGGAAGCGGCAAACACTGAAGCTTTCTTT.

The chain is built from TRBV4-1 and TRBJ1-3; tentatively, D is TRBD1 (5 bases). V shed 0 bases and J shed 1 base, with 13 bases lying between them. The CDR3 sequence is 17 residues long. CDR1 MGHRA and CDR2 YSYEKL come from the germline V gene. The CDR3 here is CASSQDPAGTSGNTIYF. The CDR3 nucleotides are TGCGCCAGCAGCCAAGATCCTGCAGGGACTTCTGGAAACACCATATATTTT.

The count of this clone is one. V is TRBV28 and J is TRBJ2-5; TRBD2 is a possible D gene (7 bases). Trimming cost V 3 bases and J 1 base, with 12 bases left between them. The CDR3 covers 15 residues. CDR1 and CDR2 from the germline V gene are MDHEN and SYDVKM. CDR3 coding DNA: TGTGCCAGCAGTTTTGGGGGGGGGCCCCAAGAGACCCAGTACTTC. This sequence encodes CASSFGGGPQETQYF.

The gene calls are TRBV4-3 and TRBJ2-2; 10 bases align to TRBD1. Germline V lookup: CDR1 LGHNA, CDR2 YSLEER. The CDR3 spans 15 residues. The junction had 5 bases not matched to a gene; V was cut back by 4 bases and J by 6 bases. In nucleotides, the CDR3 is TGCGCCAGCAGCCGACAGGGGGCTTTAGCCGGGGAGCTGTTTTTT. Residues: CASSRQGALAGELFF.

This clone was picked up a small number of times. The DNA for the CDR3 is TGTGCCAGCAGCCAAAAACAGGGGGCGGGTGAAAAACTGTTTTTT. Amino acid sequence: CASSQKQGAGEKLFF. The chain links TRBV14 to TRBJ1-4; 9 bases are a match to TRBD1. The CDR3 contains 15 residues. The trim removed 2 bases at V and 7 bases at J, leaving 5 bases unmatched. Germline assignment: CDR1 SGHDN and CDR2 FVKESK.

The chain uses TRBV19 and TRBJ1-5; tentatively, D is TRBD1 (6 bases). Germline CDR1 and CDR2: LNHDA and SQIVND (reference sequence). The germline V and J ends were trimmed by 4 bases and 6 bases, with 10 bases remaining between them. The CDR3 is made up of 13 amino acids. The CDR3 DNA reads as TGTGCCAGTAGTACCGACAGGTCTCAGCCCCAGCATTTT. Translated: CASSTDRSQPQHF.

The CDR3 coding sequence is TGTGCCAGCAGCTTACGGTCTAGCGGGAGCGGAGATACGCAGTATTTT. Its protein product is CASSLRSSGSGDTQYF. This rearrangement joins TRBV7-6 to TRBJ2-3, with 10 bases lining up with TRBD2. Germline V gene lookup returns CDR1 SGHVS and CDR2 FNYEAQ. The CDR3 length is 16 residues. V was clipped by 2 bases and J by 5 bases; unmatched bases: 7. Complete variable domain (other parts from reference TRBV7-6 and TRBJ2-3): GAGVSQSPRYKVTKRGQDVALRCDPISGHVSLYWYRQALGQGPEFLTYFNYEAQQDKSGLPNDRFSAERPEGSISTLTIQRTEQRDSAMYRCASSLRSSGSGDTQYFGPGTRLTVL.

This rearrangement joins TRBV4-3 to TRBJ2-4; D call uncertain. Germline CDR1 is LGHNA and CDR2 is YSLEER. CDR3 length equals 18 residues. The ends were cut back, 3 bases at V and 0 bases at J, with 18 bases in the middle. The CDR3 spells CASSQGVGKLLAKNIQYF. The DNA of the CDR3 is TGCGCCAGCAGCCAGGGCGTCGGTAAGCTCCTAGCCAAAAACATTCAGTACTTC.